These 8 T cell receptor beta chains came from one sample sequenced in a study of blood T cell repertoires in COVID-19. The protocol was immunoSEQ multiplex PCR, while the TCRdb copy is restricted to in-frame clones and leaves out a portion. This sample has roughly 170,000 clones, with over 70% found just once. Sequencing was carried out using PBMCs or T cells enriched from blood (not recorded which). The receptors stem from a woman aged 40 to 55 with acute COVID-19.

The J gene is TRBJ1-2, the V gene TRBV5-1; possibly TRBD1 for D (6 bases). CDR3 length: 15 residues. Trimming left V 4 bases short and J 6 bases short, with 19 bases between. Germline lookup yields CDR1 SGHRS and CDR2 YFSETQ. CDR3 sequence (DNA): TGCGCCAGCAGCAGTATACAGGGATCGTACCATGGCTACACCTTC. This translates into CASSSIQGSYHGYTF.

This chain connects TRBV7-3 to TRBJ1-1; TRBD1 agrees at 9 bases. CDR3 size: 15 residues. Looked up from germline, CDR1 is SGHTA and CDR2 is FQGTGA. Trimming at V came to 4 bases and at J to 3 bases, leaving 6 bases not matched to a gene. The CDR3 loop reads CASSSTGGKDTEAFF. CDR3 DNA: TGTGCCAGCAGCTCGACAGGGGGGAAAGACACTGAAGCTTTCTTT.

The chain is built from TRBV30 and TRBJ2-1, with TRBD2 matching over 11 bases. Germline lookup yields CDR1 GTSNPN and CDR2 SVGIG (reference sequence). J was trimmed by 7 bases and V by 0 bases; bases with no gene match: 8. The CDR3 spans 16 residues. CDR3 in DNA: TGTGCCTGGAGTGTAGCCCGGTCTAGCGGGAGGAATGAGCAGTTCTTC. This encodes CAWSVARSSGRNEQFF.

This chain links TRBV7-2 with TRBJ2-5; 10 bases agree with TRBD2. V lost 5 bases and J lost 2; bases outside the gene matches: 5. The CDR3 covers 15 residues. The germline CDR1 and CDR2 sequences are SGHTA and FQGNSA. CDR3 sequence reads: CASSPRTSGQETQYF. CDR3 coding DNA: TGTGCCAGCAGCCCCCGGACTAGCGGACAAGAGACCCAGTACTTC.

This chain joins TRBV18 and TRBJ2-7; the D is unclear. Germline V lookup: CDR1 KGHSH, CDR2 LQKENI. With 3 bases removed from V and 2 bases from J, the gap between germline ends came to 8 bases. CDR3 length equals 13 residues. CDR3 loop: CASSPRHPYEQYF. The CDR3 coding sequence is TGTGCCAGCTCACCTAGACACCCCTACGAGCAGTACTTC.

This chain links TRBV5-4 with TRBJ2-2; the match to TRBD2 covers 12 bases. Germline values: CDR1 SGHNT, CDR2 YYREEE (reference sequence). The CDR3 covers 16 residues. V lost 3 bases to trimming and J lost 5 bases; unmatched junction nucleotides: 5. In DNA, the CDR3 is TGTGCCAGCAGCTCGAACCTAGCGGGGGGGACCGGGGAGCTGTTTTTT. Its translation: CASSSNLAGGTGELFF.

This clone showed up just a few times. V and J are TRBV11-2 and TRBJ1-3; D may be TRBD1 (5 bases). CDR3 length: 14 residues. Germline CDR1 SGHAT, CDR2 FQNNGV. V lost 4 bases and J lost 4, with 11 bases in between. In DNA form, the CDR3 reads TGTGCCAGCAGCTGGGGCCAGGAGGGAAACACCATATATTTT. Translation: CASSWGQEGNTIYF.

The chain combines TRBV6-5 with TRBJ1-2; D might be TRBD1 (5 bases). The CDR3 length is 14 residues. The V gene's germline CDR1 is MNHEY and CDR2 SVGAGI. The V end lost 2 bases, the J end lost 8 bases, and 15 bases lay between the germline ends. CDR3 loop: CASSYALRGYGYTF. For the CDR3, the DNA is TGTGCCAGCAGTTACGCTTTAAGGGGTTACGGCTACACCTTC.